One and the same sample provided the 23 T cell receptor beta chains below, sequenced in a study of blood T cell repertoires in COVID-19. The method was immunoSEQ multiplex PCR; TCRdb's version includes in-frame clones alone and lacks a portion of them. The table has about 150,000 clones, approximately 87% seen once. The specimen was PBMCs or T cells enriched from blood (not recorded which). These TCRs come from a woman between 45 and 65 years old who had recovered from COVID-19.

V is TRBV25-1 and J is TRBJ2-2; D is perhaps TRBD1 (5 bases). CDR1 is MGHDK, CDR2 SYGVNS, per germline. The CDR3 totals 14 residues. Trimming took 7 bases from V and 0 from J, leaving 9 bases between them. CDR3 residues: CASKGQANTGELFF. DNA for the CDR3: TGTGCCAGCAAGGGGCAGGCGAACACCGGGGAGCTGTTTTTT.

Written as DNA, the CDR3 is TGTGCCAGCAGTGGACAGGGGGCTGGGGCTAATGAAAAACTGTTTTTT. It translates to CASSGQGAGANEKLFF. V usage is TRBV6-1 and J usage is TRBJ1-4, with TRBD1 matching over 10 bases. This CDR3 comprises 16 residues. Germline CDR1 reads MNHNS; CDR2 reads SASEGT. V was clipped by 4 bases and J by 3 bases; unmatched bases: 5.

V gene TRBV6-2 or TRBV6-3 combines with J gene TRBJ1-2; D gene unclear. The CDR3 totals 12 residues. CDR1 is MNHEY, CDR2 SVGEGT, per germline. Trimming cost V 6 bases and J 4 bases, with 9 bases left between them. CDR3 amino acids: CASSFPVYGYTF. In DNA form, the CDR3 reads TGTGCCAGCAGCTTTCCCGTCTATGGCTACACCTTC.

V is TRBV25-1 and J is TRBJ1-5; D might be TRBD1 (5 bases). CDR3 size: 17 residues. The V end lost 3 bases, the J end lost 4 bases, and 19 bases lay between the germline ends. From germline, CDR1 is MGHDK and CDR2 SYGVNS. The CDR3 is CASSDPRRVSDNQPQHF. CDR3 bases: TGTGCCAGCAGTGACCCCCGCAGGGTGAGTGATAATCAGCCCCAGCATTTT.

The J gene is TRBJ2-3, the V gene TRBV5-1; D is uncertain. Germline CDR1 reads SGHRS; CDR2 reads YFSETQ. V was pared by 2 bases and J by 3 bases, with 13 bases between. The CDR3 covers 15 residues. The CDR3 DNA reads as TGCGCCAGCAGCTTTGATATCCCTAGGACAGATACGCAGTATTTT. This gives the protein CASSFDIPRTDTQYF.

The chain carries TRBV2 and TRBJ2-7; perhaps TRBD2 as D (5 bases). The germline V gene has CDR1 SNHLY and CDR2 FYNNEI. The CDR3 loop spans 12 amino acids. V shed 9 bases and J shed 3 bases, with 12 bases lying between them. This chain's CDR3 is CASSRAFYEQYF. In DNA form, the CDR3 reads TGTGCCAGTTCGAGGGCATTCTACGAGCAGTACTTC.

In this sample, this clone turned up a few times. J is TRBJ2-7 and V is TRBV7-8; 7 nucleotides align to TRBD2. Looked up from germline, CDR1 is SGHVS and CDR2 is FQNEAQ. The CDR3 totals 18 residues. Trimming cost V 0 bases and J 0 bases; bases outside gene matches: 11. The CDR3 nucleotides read TGTGCCAGCAGCTTAGCGGCGTTGAGCGGGGTCAGCTCCTACGAGCAGTACTTC. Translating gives CASSLAALSGVSSYEQYF.

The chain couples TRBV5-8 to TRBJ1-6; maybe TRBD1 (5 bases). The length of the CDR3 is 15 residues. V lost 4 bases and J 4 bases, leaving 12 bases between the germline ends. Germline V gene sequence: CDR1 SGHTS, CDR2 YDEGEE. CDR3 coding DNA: TGTGCCAGCAGCCCCGTGGGGCGATATAATTCACCCCTCCACTTT. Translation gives CASSPVGRYNSPLHF.

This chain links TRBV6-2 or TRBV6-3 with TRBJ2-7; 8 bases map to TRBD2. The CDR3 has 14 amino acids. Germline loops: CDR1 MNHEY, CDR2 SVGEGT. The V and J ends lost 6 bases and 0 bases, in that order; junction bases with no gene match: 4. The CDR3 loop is CASSLGGASYEQYF. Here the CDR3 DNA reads TGTGCCAGCAGCCTCGGGGGGGCCTCCTACGAGCAGTACTTC.

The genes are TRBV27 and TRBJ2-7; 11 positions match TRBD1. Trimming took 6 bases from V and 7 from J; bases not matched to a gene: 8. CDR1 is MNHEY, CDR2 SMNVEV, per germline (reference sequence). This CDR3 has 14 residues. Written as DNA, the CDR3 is TGTGCCAGCAGCGACGGGACAGGGGGTTTAGAGCAGTACTTC. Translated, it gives CASSDGTGGLEQYF.

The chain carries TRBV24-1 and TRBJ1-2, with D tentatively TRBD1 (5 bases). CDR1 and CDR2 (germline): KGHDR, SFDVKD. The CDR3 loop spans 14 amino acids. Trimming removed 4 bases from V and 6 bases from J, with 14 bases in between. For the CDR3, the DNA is TGTGCCACCAGTGAGGGGGGACGGGGCAATGGCTACACCTTC. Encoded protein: CATSEGGRGNGYTF.

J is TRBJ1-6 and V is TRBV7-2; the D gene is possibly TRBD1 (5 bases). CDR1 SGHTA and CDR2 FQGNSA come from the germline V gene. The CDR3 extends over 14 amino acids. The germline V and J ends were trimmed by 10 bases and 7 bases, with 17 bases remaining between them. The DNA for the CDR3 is TGTGCCACGACCCAACCAGGGTCCAATTCACCCCTCCACTTT. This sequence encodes CATTQPGSNSPLHF.

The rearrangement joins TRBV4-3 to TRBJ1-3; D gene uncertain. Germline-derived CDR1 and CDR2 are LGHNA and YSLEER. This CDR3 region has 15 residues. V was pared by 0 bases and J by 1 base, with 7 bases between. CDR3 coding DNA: TGCGCCAGCAGCCAAGACGACTTGTCTGGAAACACCATATATTTT. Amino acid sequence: CASSQDDLSGNTIYF.

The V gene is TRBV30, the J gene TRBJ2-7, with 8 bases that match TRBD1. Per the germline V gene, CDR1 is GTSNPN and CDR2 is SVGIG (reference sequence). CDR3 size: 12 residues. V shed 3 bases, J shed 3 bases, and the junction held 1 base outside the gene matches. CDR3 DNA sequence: TGTGCCTGGAGCGGACAGGGCTACGAGCAGTACTTC. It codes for CAWSGQGYEQYF.

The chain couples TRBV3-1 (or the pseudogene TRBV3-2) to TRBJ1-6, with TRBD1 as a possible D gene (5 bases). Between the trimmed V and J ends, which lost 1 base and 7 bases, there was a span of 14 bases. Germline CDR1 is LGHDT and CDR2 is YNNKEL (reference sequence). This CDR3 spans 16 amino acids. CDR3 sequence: CASSQGPPGLNSPLHF. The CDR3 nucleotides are TGTGCCAGCAGCCAAGGACCCCCAGGGCTAAATTCACCCCTCCACTTT.

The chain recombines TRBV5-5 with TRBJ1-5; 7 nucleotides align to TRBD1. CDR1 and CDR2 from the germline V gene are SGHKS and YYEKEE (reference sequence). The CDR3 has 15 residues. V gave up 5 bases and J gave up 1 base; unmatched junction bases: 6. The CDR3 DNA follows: TGTGCCAGCAGACCGGGACAGAGCAGCAATCAGCCCCAGCATTTT. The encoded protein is CASRPGQSSNQPQHF.

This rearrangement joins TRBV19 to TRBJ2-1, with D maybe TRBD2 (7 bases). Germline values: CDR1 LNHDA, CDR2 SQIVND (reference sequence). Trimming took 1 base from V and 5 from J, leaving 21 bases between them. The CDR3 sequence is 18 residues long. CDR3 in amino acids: CASSIGGGGGRVHNEQFF. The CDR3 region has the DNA TGTGCCAGTAGTATAGGTGGTGGGGGGGGCCGGGTGCACAATGAGCAGTTCTTC.

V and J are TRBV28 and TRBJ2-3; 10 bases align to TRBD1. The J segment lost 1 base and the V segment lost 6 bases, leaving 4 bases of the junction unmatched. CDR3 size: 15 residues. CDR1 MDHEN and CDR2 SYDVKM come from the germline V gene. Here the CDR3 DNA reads TGTGCCAGCAGGGGCGGGACAGGGGGCACAGATACGCAGTATTTT. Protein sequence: CASRGGTGGTDTQYF.

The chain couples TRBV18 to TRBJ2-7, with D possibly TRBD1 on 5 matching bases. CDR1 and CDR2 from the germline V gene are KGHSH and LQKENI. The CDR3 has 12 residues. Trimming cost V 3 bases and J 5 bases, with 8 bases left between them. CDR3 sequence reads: CASSPWGDEQYF. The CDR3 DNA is TGTGCCAGCTCACCTTGGGGCGACGAGCAGTACTTC.

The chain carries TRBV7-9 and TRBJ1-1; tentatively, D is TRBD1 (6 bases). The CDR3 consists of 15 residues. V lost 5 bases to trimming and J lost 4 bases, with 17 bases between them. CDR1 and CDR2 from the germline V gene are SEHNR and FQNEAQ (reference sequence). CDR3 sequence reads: CASSPPGAGATEAFF. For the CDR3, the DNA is TGTGCCAGCAGCCCCCCGGGGGCGGGAGCCACTGAAGCTTTCTTT.

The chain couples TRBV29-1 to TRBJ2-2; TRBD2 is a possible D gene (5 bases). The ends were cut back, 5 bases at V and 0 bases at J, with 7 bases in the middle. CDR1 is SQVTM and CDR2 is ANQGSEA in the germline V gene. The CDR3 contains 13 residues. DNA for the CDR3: TGCAGCGTTCGGGGTTCGAACACCGGGGAGCTGTTTTTT. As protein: CSVRGSNTGELFF.

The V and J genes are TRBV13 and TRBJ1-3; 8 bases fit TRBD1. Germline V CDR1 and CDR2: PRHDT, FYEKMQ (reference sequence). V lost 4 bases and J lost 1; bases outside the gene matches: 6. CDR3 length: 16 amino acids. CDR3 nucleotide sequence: TGTGCCAGCAGCTACGACAGGGGTCGGTCTGGAAACACCATATATTTT. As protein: CASSYDRGRSGNTIYF.

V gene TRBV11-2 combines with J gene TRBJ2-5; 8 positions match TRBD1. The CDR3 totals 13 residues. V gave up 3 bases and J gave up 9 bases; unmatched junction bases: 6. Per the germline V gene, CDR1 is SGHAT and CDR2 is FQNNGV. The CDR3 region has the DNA TGTGCCAGCAGCTTTGGACAGGGAAGGCCCCAGTACTTC. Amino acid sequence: CASSFGQGRPQYF.